A selection of T cell receptor beta chains follows, all from one sample in a study of cytomegalovirus exposure and HLA in healthy donors. The table came from immunoSEQ multiplex PCR; TCRdb's copy has only in-frame clones and leaves some out. The sample lists about 160,000 clones, 77% occurring once. The sample was PBMCs. These TCRs come from a man aged 50 or older in good health and CMV-seropositive. Each CDR3 is given with its conserved first and last residue. Fields, in order: V gene, D gene, J gene, clone size, CDR3 protein, CDR3 DNA. A D gene is named only where the DNA matches it firmly. Clone sizes are given selectively: once, few, many, or a class where the clone is expanded.

>TRBV9|NA|TRBJ2-3|NA
CASSVGLSDTQYF
TGTGCCAGCAGCGTGGGACTTTCAGATACGCAGTATTTT
>TRBV27|TRBD1|TRBJ2-7|NA
CASSLSRTGAPYEQYF
TGTGCCAGCAGTTTATCCCGGACAGGGGCCCCCTACGAGCAGTACTTC
>TRBV28|NA|TRBJ2-7|NA
CASSNMGRRQGEQYF
TGTGCCAGCAGTAATATGGGCCGGCGCCAAGGCGAGCAGTACTTC
>TRBV18|TRBD1|TRBJ1-5|NA
CASSPRGTGGAQPQHF
TGTGCCAGCTCACCACGAGGGACAGGGGGGGCTCAGCCCCAGCATTTT
>TRBV4-3|NA|TRBJ2-3|NA
CASSQDRSGSTDTQYF
TGCGCCAGCAGCCAAGATCGTAGCGGAAGCACAGATACGCAGTATTTT
>TRBV9|NA|TRBJ1-6|few
CASSVDQGTSPLHF
TGTGCCAGCAGCGTAGATCAGGGAACCTCACCCCTCCACTTT
>TRBV6-4|TRBD1|TRBJ2-3|NA
CASSDSGQGADTQYF
TGTGCCAGCAGTGACTCGGGACAGGGGGCAGATACGCAGTATTTT
>TRBV6-5|NA|TRBJ2-7|NA
CASSYVVVQGGYEQYF
TGTGCCAGCAGTTATGTGGTTGTGCAGGGCGGCTACGAGCAGTACTTC
>TRBV18|TRBD2|TRBJ2-1|NA
CASSQGLGVGNEQFF
TGTGCCAGCTCACAAGGACTAGGGGTCGGTAATGAGCAGTTCTTC
>TRBV28|TRBD1|TRBJ1-6|NA
CASSFGTGNSPLHF
TGTGCCAGCAGTTTTGGGACAGGGAATTCACCCCTCCACTTT
>TRBV7-2|TRBD1|TRBJ2-3|NA
CASSSGQPGAYTQYF
TGTGCCAGCAGCTCGGGACAGCCGGGCGCATATACGCAGTATTTT
>TRBV11-2|TRBD2|TRBJ2-3|NA
CASSQSGTISDTQYF
TGTGCCAGCAGCCAAAGCGGGACTATTTCAGATACGCAGTATTTT
>TRBV6-5|NA|TRBJ1-6|NA
CASSKSDRHNSPLHF
TGTGCCAGCAGCAAATCTGACAGGCATAATTCACCCCTCCACTTT
>TRBV6-4|TRBD1|TRBJ1-2|NA
CASSDSGQVYGYTF
TGTGCCAGCAGTGACTCAGGACAGGTCTATGGCTACACCTTC
>TRBV7-9|NA|TRBJ2-7|NA
CASSLATGFKNEQYF
TGTGCCAGCAGCTTAGCAACAGGCTTTAAAAACGAGCAGTACTTC
>TRBV7-9|TRBD2|TRBJ2-3|NA
CAGGLAGARTDTQYF
TGTGCCGGGGGACTAGCGGGGGCACGCACAGATACGCAGTATTTT
>TRBV2|TRBD1|TRBJ1-2|NA
CASSGTVFNYGYTF
TGTGCCAGCAGCGGGACAGTCTTTAACTATGGCTACACCTTC
>TRBV4-1|NA|TRBJ2-1|NA
CASSQRWGGGPYNEQFF
TGCGCCAGCAGCCAGCGGTGGGGGGGCGGCCCCTACAATGAGCAGTTCTTC
>TRBV7-6|NA|TRBJ2-3|NA
CASSFVTGFTDTQYF
TGTGCCAGCAGCTTCGTTACTGGTTTCACAGATACGCAGTATTTT
>TRBV7-9|TRBD2|TRBJ2-1|NA
CASSAAIAGLGYNEQFF
TGTGCCAGCAGCGCCGCCATAGCGGGGCTGGGATACAATGAGCAGTTCTTC
>TRBV5-4|NA|TRBJ2-5|once
CASSPPRGGSETQYF
TGTGCCAGCAGCCCCCCCCGAGGGGGTAGTGAGACCCAGTACTTC
>TRBV10-1|NA|TRBJ1-1|NA
CASRPAGVYTEAFF
TGCGCCAGCAGGCCCGCGGGAGTTTACACTGAAGCTTTCTTT
>TRBV10-3|TRBD1|TRBJ1-2|NA
CAISDGTGGLANYGYTF
TGTGCCATCAGTGATGGGACAGGGGGCTTAGCTAACTATGGCTACACCTTC
>TRBV5-6|NA|TRBJ1-3|NA
CASSFPGLREVNTIYF
TGTGCCAGCAGTTTCCCGGGACTCAGGGAGGTAAACACCATATATTTT
>TRBV9|TRBD1|TRBJ1-1|few
CASSGTGGSATEAFF
TGTGCCAGCAGTGGGACAGGGGGAAGTGCCACTGAAGCTTTCTTT
>TRBV9|TRBD1|TRBJ1-5|NA
CASSLGQGQNQPQHF
TGTGCCAGCAGCCTCGGACAGGGGCAGAATCAGCCCCAGCATTTT
>TRBV6-5|NA|TRBJ1-5|once
CASSPAGQTNQPQHF
TGTGCCAGCAGTCCTGCTGGACAGACCAATCAGCCCCAGCATTTT
>TRBV7-9|NA|TRBJ1-5|NA
CASSSTGSDQPQHF
TGTGCCAGCAGCTCGACAGGCTCCGATCAGCCCCAGCATTTT
>TRBV4-1|TRBD1|TRBJ2-5|few
CASSQDRYQETQYF
TGCGCCAGCAGCCAGGACAGGTACCAAGAGACCCAGTACTTC
>TRBV2|NA|TRBJ2-7|NA
CASRSGVPSYEQYF
TGTGCCAGCAGGTCAGGCGTCCCCTCCTACGAGCAGTACTTC
>TRBV9|NA|TRBJ1-1|NA
CASSVGHKGDTEAFF
TGTGCCAGCAGCGTAGGGCATAAGGGGGACACTGAAGCTTTCTTT
>TRBV7-6|NA|TRBJ1-2|few
CASSLSPYTYGYTF
TGTGCCAGCAGCTTAAGTCCGTACACCTATGGCTACACCTTC
>TRBV7-3|TRBD2|TRBJ2-3|NA
CASSLTSGGGTDTQYF
TGTGCCAGCAGCTTAACTAGCGGGGGGGGCACAGATACGCAGTATTTT
>TRBV4-3|NA|TRBJ1-2|NA
CASSQDRGGGYTF
TGCGCCAGCAGCCAAGATAGAGGGGGAGGCTACACCTTC
>TRBV9|NA|TRBJ1-1|NA
CASSVVREGRQGTEAFF
TGTGCCAGCAGCGTAGTTCGGGAGGGTCGTCAGGGCACTGAAGCTTTCTTT
>TRBV10-3|TRBD1|TRBJ1-2|NA
CAISPTTGGSNYGYTF
TGTGCCATCAGTCCAACTACAGGGGGGTCAAACTATGGCTACACCTTC
>TRBV9|NA|TRBJ2-1|NA
CASSVSSGGHNEQFF
TGTGCCAGCAGCGTATCGTCAGGGGGGCACAATGAGCAGTTCTTC
>TRBV27|NA|TRBJ2-1|NA
CASSFSGVSSYNEQFF
TGTGCCAGCAGTTTCTCGGGGGTCAGCTCCTACAATGAGCAGTTCTTC
>TRBV7-6|TRBD2|TRBJ2-7|NA
CASSPQSGGAYEQYF
TGTGCCAGCAGCCCCCAAAGCGGGGGGGCCTACGAGCAGTACTTC
>TRBV14|NA|TRBJ1-1|NA
CASSPIMSGTEAFF
TGTGCCAGCAGCCCTATAATGTCGGGCACTGAAGCTTTCTTT
>TRBV4-3|TRBD2|TRBJ2-4|NA
CASSQTSGGPLKYF
TGCGCCAGCAGCCAAACTAGCGGGGGGCCCCTTAAGTACTTC
>TRBV4-3|TRBD1|TRBJ2-1|NA
CASSQEWTGGYNEQFF
TGCGCCAGCAGCCAAGAGTGGACAGGGGGCTACAATGAGCAGTTCTTC
>TRBV5-5|TRBD2|TRBJ2-7|NA
CASSLALAVSYEQYF
TGTGCCAGCAGCTTGGCGCTAGCGGTCTCCTACGAGCAGTACTTC
>TRBV21-1|NA|TRBJ1-6|NA
CATAKVIGDSPLHF
TGTGCCACCGCAAAAGTGATAGGGGATTCACCCCTCCACTTT
>TRBV6-5|NA|TRBJ2-5|NA
CASRLRDTGWETQYF
TGTGCCAGCAGACTAAGGGACACAGGGTGGGAGACCCAGTACTTC
>TRBV7-6|NA|TRBJ2-3|once
CASSLGGGGTDTQYF
TGTGCCAGCAGCCTGGGAGGCGGGGGCACAGATACGCAGTATTTT
>TRBV5-1|TRBD1|TRBJ1-1|NA
CASSWDRVETEAFF
TGCGCCAGCAGCTGGGACAGGGTGGAAACTGAAGCTTTCTTT
>TRBV28|NA|TRBJ1-1|NA
CASSLPVQRNTEAFF
TGTGCCAGCAGTTTACCTGTACAGAGAAACACTGAAGCTTTCTTT
>TRBV18|TRBD1|TRBJ2-2|few
CASSPRTGYTGELFF
TGTGCCAGCTCACCCCGGACAGGTTACACCGGGGAGCTGTTTTTT
>TRBV30|NA|TRBJ2-7|NA
CAWSGTQGEGKSYEQYF
TGTGCCTGGAGTGGGACACAGGGGGAGGGAAAGTCCTACGAGCAGTACTTC
>TRBV5-1|TRBD1|TRBJ1-6|NA
CASSLGQGNSPLHF
TGCGCCAGCAGCTTAGGACAGGGTAATTCACCCCTCCACTTT
>TRBV6-5|TRBD2|TRBJ2-2|NA
CATGGASNTGELFF
TGTGCCACCGGGGGGGCCTCGAACACCGGGGAGCTGTTTTTT
>TRBV27|TRBD1|TRBJ1-2|NA
CASSRAGGNYGYTF
TGTGCCAGCAGTAGGGCAGGGGGAAACTATGGCTACACCTTC